Following are 26 T cell receptor beta chains from one sample sequenced in a study of molecular identifiers for immune sequencing clone quantification. MiXCR, applied by TCRdb to the PCR reads, yields one record per CDR3 protein. This sample carries about 640,000 distinct CDR3 sequences, 15% to 20% of them seen once, and the ten largest clones take around 0.9%. Material: naive CD8+ T cells from blood, with Jurkat cell RNA spiked in. Subset described: FACS-sorted CD8+CD4-CCR7+CD45RA+ naive T cells. The receptor source for this set is a human donor in good health. Some libraries in this study had Jurkat cell RNA spiked in.

This clonotype was counted ten times or more. The gene calls are TRBV27 and TRBJ1-5, with D unclear. V was trimmed by 3 bases and J by 0 bases, leaving 9 bases between them. CDR3 length: 15 residues. Germline V gene lookup returns CDR1 MNHEY and CDR2 SMNVEV (reference sequence). CDR3 sequence (DNA): TGTGCCAGCAGTTTCTTGGCAAATAGCAATCAGCCCCAGCATTTT. This translates into CASSFLANSNQPQHF.

Points on this clonotype: With a much larger clone just one base away, this may be a read error. It is likely a read error, because the conserved phenylalanine at the end of the CDR3 is missing. V is TRBV10-2 and J is TRBJ1-5, with 9 positions matching TRBD1. V trimming: 5 bases; J trimming: 5 bases; junction bases outside the gene matches: 4. CDR3 length: 14 amino acids. Germline CDR1 WSHSY, CDR2 SAAADI. This CDR3 reads CASSSGTGHQPQHL. In DNA, the CDR3 is TGCGCCAGCAGTTCCGGGACAGGGCATCAGCCCCAGCATCTT.

There are many counts of this clonotype. The chain joins TRBV20-1 to TRBJ2-3; TRBD2 is a possible D gene (6 bases). Trimming removed 3 bases from V and 0 bases from J, with 13 bases in between. This CDR3 region has 15 residues. Per germline, CDR1 DFQATT and CDR2 SNEGSKA (reference sequence). DNA for the CDR3: TGCAGTGCTAGTGCAGCGGGCAGGAGCACAGATACGCAGTATTTT. Amino acids: CSASAAGRSTDTQYF.

This clonotype was found many times. This chain connects TRBV4-1 to TRBJ2-2; 8 positions match TRBD1. The CDR3 length is 14 residues. The ends lost 1 base at V and 7 bases at J; junction bases unmatched: 2. In germline, CDR1 is MGHRA, CDR2 YSYEKL. For the CDR3, the DNA is TGCGCCAGCAGCCAAGGACAGGGGATCGGGGAGCTGTTTTTT. Its protein product is CASSQGQGIGELFF.

A word on this clonotype: The junction does not match germline at one end; this may be a read error. The V and J genes are TRBV20-1 and TRBJ2-7; D unclear. The CDR3 runs to 13 residues. Germline CDR1 DFQATT, CDR2 SNEGSKA (reference sequence). CDR3 DNA: TGCAGTGCTAGAGATTCAGAGCCCTACGAGCGGTACTTC. This sequence encodes CSARDSEPYERYF.

This clonotype has at least ten counts. The chain carries TRBV27 and TRBJ2-7; 7 positions agree with TRBD1. After removal of 3 bases from V and 2 bases from J, the junction contained 7 bases not matched to a gene. In germline, CDR1 is MNHEY, CDR2 SMNVEV (reference sequence). The CDR3 contains 15 residues. The CDR3 bases are TGTGCCAGCAGTTTTTCAACAGGGGACACCTACGAGCAGTACTTC. It translates to CASSFSTGDTYEQYF.

In this sample, this clonotype turned up a few times. A junction end diverges from the germline sequence, so it may reflect a read error. The rearrangement uses TRBV15 and TRBJ2-7, with D unresolved. This CDR3 region has 14 residues. Germline CDR1 and CDR2: LNHNV and YYDKDF (reference sequence). In DNA, the CDR3 is TGTGCCACCAGCGGAGATAAAGGGATCAACGAGCAGTACTTC. Translation: CATSGDKGINEQYF.

This clonotype was detected many times. The chain is built from TRBV5-1 and TRBJ2-7; 14 positions agree with TRBD2. The germline gives CDR1 SGHRS, CDR2 YFSETQ. The CDR3 loop spans 16 amino acids. Trimming removed 1 base from V and 3 bases from J; junction bases left unmatched: 3. The CDR3 sequence: CASSLRGTSGSYEQYF. The CDR3, as DNA: TGCGCCAGCAGCTTGCGAGGGACTAGCGGGAGCTACGAGCAGTACTTC.

The rearrangement joins TRBV28 to TRBJ1-5; D may be TRBD1 (6 bases). The V end was cut by 5 bases, the J end by 5 bases, with 16 bases between. CDR3 size: 15 residues. In germline, CDR1 is MDHEN, CDR2 SYDVKM. The CDR3 region has the DNA TGTGCCAGCAGTGGAGGCAGGACAGCTGATCAGCCCCAGCATTTT. Amino acids: CASSGGRTADQPQHF.

The rearrangement uses TRBV5-8 and TRBJ2-1; 8 bases align to TRBD2. The CDR3 has 15 amino acids. CDR1 SGHTS and CDR2 YDEGEE come from the germline V gene. After removal of 4 bases from V and 2 bases from J, the junction contained 5 bases not matched to a gene. The chain's CDR3 is CASSHRLATYNEQFF. As DNA, the CDR3 is TGTGCCAGCAGCCATCGACTAGCGACCTACAATGAGCAGTTCTTC.

This clonotype was counted ten times or more. The chain links TRBV7-2 to TRBJ2-7, with D possibly matching TRBD2 (6 bases). Trimming stripped 4 bases from V and 0 bases from J, with 10 bases between. The germline CDR1 and CDR2 sequences are SGHTA and FQGNSA. The CDR3 is made up of 14 amino acids. The CDR3 protein is CASSSRDFSYEQYF. CDR3 DNA sequence: TGTGCCAGCAGCTCTCGGGACTTCTCCTACGAGCAGTACTTC.

With respect to this clonotype: A much larger clone sits a single nucleotide away, making a read error possible. The chain joins TRBV9 to TRBJ1-1; D call uncertain. The CDR3 totals 13 residues. V dropped 4 bases and J dropped 7 bases, with 14 bases sitting between them. Germline V gives CDR1 SGDLS, CDR2 YYNGEE. This CDR3 reads CASSPPGPYEAFF. The CDR3 DNA reads TGTGCCAGCAGCCCCCCAGGACCGTATGAAGCTTTCTTT.

A note on this clonotype: Germline is not matched at one junction end, which may reflect a read error. The gene calls are TRBV30 and TRBJ2-2, with D perhaps TRBD2 (6 bases). Germline CDR1 is GTSNPN and CDR2 is SVGIG (reference sequence). CDR3 length equals 15 residues. The CDR3 region has the DNA TGTGCCTGGAGTGTACTCGGGAGTAACACCGGGGAGCTGTGTTTT. It specifies CAWSVLGSNTGELCF.

This clonotype was counted ten times or more. The chain uses TRBV6-5 and TRBJ2-7; weak D call: TRBD2 (5 bases). Trimming left V 6 bases short and J 4 bases short, with 16 bases between. The CDR3 length is 14 residues. The V gene's germline CDR1 is MNHEY and CDR2 SVGAGI. In DNA, the CDR3 is TGTGCCAGCAGCCCCCTAGGGAGAGGTTACGAGCAGTACTTC. The encoded protein is CASSPLGRGYEQYF.

Details on this clonotype: A read error is possible here, since a much larger clone lies one base away. The CDR3 DNA sequence: TGTGCCAGCGAAGATGCAGAGCGAGGGTCCCATCACATCCAAGGGACCCAGTACTTC. It specifies CASEDAERGSHHIQGTQYF. The J gene is TRBJ2-5, the V gene TRBV7-2; possibly TRBD2 for D (5 bases). The CDR3 runs 19 residues. Germline V gene data show CDR1 as SGHTA and CDR2 as FQGNSA.

In its sample, this clonotype was seen many times. This rearrangement joins TRBV6-5 to TRBJ2-7; 8 bases are shared with TRBD1. This CDR3 contains 15 residues. Germline V gene sequence: CDR1 MNHEY, CDR2 SVGAGI. V lost 0 bases and J lost 5; bases outside the gene matches: 6. In nucleotides, the CDR3 is TGTGCCAGCAGTTACTCGACGGACAGGGCCCACGAGCAGTACTTC. Translating gives CASSYSTDRAHEQYF.

This clonotype came up many times. The V gene is TRBV7-9, the J gene TRBJ2-2, with D unresolved. The CDR3 covers 10 residues. The ends were cut back, 5 bases at V and 5 bases at J, with 0 bases in the middle. Looked up from germline, CDR1 is SEHNR and CDR2 is FQNEAQ (reference sequence). CDR3 nucleotides: TGTGCCAGCAGCACCGGGGAGCTGTTTTTT. Its translation: CASSTGELFF.

Many counts were recorded for this clonotype. This sequence joins TRBV6-1 and TRBJ1-5; D may be TRBD1 (5 bases). CDR1 and CDR2 from the germline V gene are MNHNS and SASEGT. CDR3 length equals 14 residues. Trimming pared 2 bases from V and 7 bases from J, leaving 12 bases between. DNA for the CDR3: TGTGCCAGCAGTGAACAGGGTCTAGGGCAGCCCCAGCATTTT. This codes for CASSEQGLGQPQHF.

This clonotype was recorded a few times. V and J are TRBV6-2 or TRBV6-3 and TRBJ2-5; D is undetermined. The CDR3 extends over 13 amino acids. Between the trimmed V and J ends, which lost 2 bases and 5 bases, there was a span of 9 bases. Germline-derived CDR1 and CDR2 are MNHEY and SVGEGT. The DNA for the CDR3 is TGTGCCAGCAGTTACATGGACGGGGAGACCCAGTACTTC. Translating gives CASSYMDGETQYF.

The chain joins TRBV4-3 to TRBJ2-7, with a possible D match to TRBD1 (7 bases). Deletions cut 0 bases from V and 1 base from J, with 19 bases between. The germline CDR1 and CDR2 sequences are LGHNA and YSLEER. The CDR3 is 18 amino acids. The CDR3 reads CASSQEVFLQGGSYEQYF. The CDR3 DNA sequence: TGCGCCAGCAGCCAAGAGGTCTTTCTCCAGGGGGGATCCTACGAGCAGTACTTC.

This clonotype was picked up a small number of times. The genes are TRBV20-1 and TRBJ2-3, with 7 nucleotides matching TRBD1. The CDR3 consists of 15 residues. Unmatched junction bases numbered 11, after V lost 6 bases and J lost 2 bases. Looked up from germline, CDR1 is DFQATT and CDR2 is SNEGSKA (reference sequence). For the CDR3, the DNA is TGCAGTGCACTCCTAGGGGGCAGGGTCACAGATACGCAGTATTTT. Translation: CSALLGGRVTDTQYF.

This clonotype was seen many times. This rearrangement joins TRBV27 to TRBJ2-3; 9 positions match TRBD2. The V gene end was trimmed by 0 bases and the J gene end by 5 bases; junction bases not matched to a gene: 6. Germline V lookup: CDR1 MNHEY, CDR2 SMNVEV (reference sequence). CDR3 length: 16 residues. CDR3 residues: CASSLSVAGVGDTQYF. DNA for the CDR3: TGTGCCAGCAGTTTATCGGTAGCGGGAGTTGGAGATACGCAGTATTTT.

This clonotype was found many times. The chain recombines TRBV6-5 with TRBJ1-5, with 12 positions matching TRBD1. Germline values: CDR1 MNHEY, CDR2 SVGAGI. This CDR3 region has 15 residues. V shed 0 bases, J shed 7 bases, and the junction held 1 base outside the gene matches. The DNA for the CDR3 is TGTGCCAGCAGTTACTCGGGGACAGGGGGCCAGCCCCAGCATTTT. Its translation: CASSYSGTGGQPQHF.

A few counts support this clonotype. The chain combines TRBV6-1 with TRBJ2-1, with a tentative D call TRBD2 (6 bases). The CDR3 is 16 residues long. V was pared by 0 bases and J by 5 bases, with 14 bases between. Germline CDR1 MNHNS, CDR2 SASEGT. The CDR3 DNA reads TGTGCCAGCAGTGAAGCTAGGATAGCGGTAAACAATGAGCAGTTCTTC. This translates into CASSEARIAVNNEQFF.

This clonotype was seen at least ten times. Possible read error: a much larger clone is one base away. The chain uses TRBV11-2 and TRBJ2-3; D is uncertain. V shed 1 base and J shed 7 bases, with 3 bases lying between them. The germline V gene has CDR1 SGHAT and CDR2 FQNNGV. The CDR3 is 11 amino acids. For the CDR3, the DNA is TGTGCCAGCAGCTTAGGAAATACGCAGTATTTT. Its translation is CASSLGNTQYF.

A few counts support this clonotype. The chain is built from TRBV29-1 and TRBJ2-7; D is undetermined. Germline V gene sequence: CDR1 SQVTM, CDR2 ANQGSEA. The CDR3 extends over 11 amino acids. V dropped 7 bases and J dropped 0 bases, with 7 bases sitting between them. The CDR3 sequence: CSGPYSYEQYF. CDR3 DNA: TGCAGCGGCCCTTACTCCTACGAGCAGTACTTC.